This T cell receptor beta chain is from a study of T cells expressing NK-cell markers. The germline gives CDR1 SGHTA, CDR2 FQGNSA. The CDR3 has 17 amino acids. With the 5' RACE reads reprocessed, TCRdb shows one record per CDR3 protein and no DNA. The sample totals about 260,000 distinct CDR3 sequences. The chain is built from TRBV7-2 and TRBJ2-5; TCRdb outputs TRBD1, but without DNA this stays unchecked. The source is a man aged 18 to 30 in good health. Sequenced material: blood T cells: a sorted CD56 or NKG2C T cell subset, CD4+ or CD8+ T cells, or bulk PBMC T cells (not recorded which). The CDR3 protein is CASSLVPPGNSQETQYF.